Below are 29 T cell receptor beta chains sequenced from a single sample in a study of CD8+ T cells in alopecia areata. Following extraction, RNA underwent reverse transcription to cDNA, which served as the sequencing template. TCRdb's table, derived via immunoSEQ multiplex PCR, lists solely in-frame clones and lacks some. Of 150,000 to 200,000 clones in the sample, less than 70% are singletons; the top ten hold about 1.3%. Stated treatment: oral pan-JAK inhibitor, 5-10 mg twice daily. The sequencing here drew on CD4+ T cells sorted from blood, taken between weeks 47 and 50, from a patient treated with tofacitinib. The receptors originated from a human donor with alopecia areata.

The chain recombines TRBV29-1 with TRBJ2-5, with 11 positions matching TRBD1. Trimming cost V 7 bases and J 5 bases; bases outside gene matches: 6. Per germline, CDR1 SQVTM and CDR2 ANQGSEA. The CDR3 length is 13 residues. The CDR3 sequence: CSARTGGRETQYF. CDR3 coding DNA: TGCAGCGCCCGGACAGGGGGCCGGGAGACCCAGTACTTC.

The chain recombines TRBV2 with TRBJ1-1, with D uncertain. This CDR3 contains 11 residues. Germline lookup yields CDR1 SNHLY and CDR2 FYNNEI. The V and J ends lost 6 bases and 1 base respectively, with 3 bases between them. The CDR3 coding sequence is TGTGCCAGCAGGGAGAACACTGAAGCTTTCTTT. This translates into CASRENTEAFF.

The rearrangement uses TRBV7-2 and TRBJ1-6, with D uncertain. This CDR3 is built from 15 residues. Looked up from germline, CDR1 is SGHTA and CDR2 is FQGNSA. V was pared by 5 bases and J by 3 bases, with 11 bases between. CDR3 nucleotides: TGTGCCAGCAGCCGGGTGTCGGGCTATAATTCACCCCTCCACTTT. It specifies CASSRVSGYNSPLHF.

This clone has only one observation. The chain has TRBV30 and TRBJ2-1, with D perhaps assigned TRBD1 or TRBD2 (6 bases each). CDR3 length: 14 amino acids. CDR1 is GTSNPN and CDR2 is SVGIG in the germline V gene (reference sequence). V gave up 0 bases and J gave up 9 bases, with 15 bases separating them. The CDR3 nucleotides are TGTGCCTGGAGTGTACTAGGGGGGCCGGGTGAGCAGTTCTTC. This codes for CAWSVLGGPGEQFF.

The rearrangement uses TRBV7-2 and TRBJ1-2; D is ambiguous. The germline CDR1 and CDR2 sequences are SGHTA and FQGNSA. The V and J ends lost 5 bases and 5 bases respectively, with 12 bases between them. The CDR3 consists of 13 residues. This chain's CDR3 is CASSPRVGYGYTF. CDR3 in DNA: TGTGCCAGCAGCCCAAGAGTGGGGTATGGCTACACCTTC.

This chain joins TRBV29-1 and TRBJ1-2, with 9 bases lining up with TRBD1. The CDR3 has 13 residues. Germline assignment: CDR1 SQVTM and CDR2 ANQGSEA. Here the CDR3 reads CSTFRDRANGYTF. The CDR3 coding sequence is TGCAGTACATTCCGGGACAGGGCTAATGGCTACACCTTC.

This clone appeared once. This chain joins TRBV30 and TRBJ1-1; no definite D call. Trimming shortened V by 0 bases and J by 7 bases, and 9 bases separated the two germline ends. CDR3 size: 12 residues. CDR1 and CDR2 (germline): GTSNPN, SVGIG (reference sequence). DNA of the CDR3: TGTGCCTGGAGTGTACATGGAGGTGAAGCTTTCTTT. It is translated as CAWSVHGGEAFF.

This clone has a handful of counts. The chain uses TRBV29-1 and TRBJ2-7; D is possibly TRBD1 or TRBD2 (6 bases each). This CDR3 is 14 amino acids long. Per the germline V gene, CDR1 is SQVTM and CDR2 is ANQGSEA. V gave up 1 base and J gave up 4 bases, with 14 bases separating them. CDR3 DNA sequence: TGCAGCGTTGAAGTGGCAGGGGAGGTGTACGAGCAGTACTTC. Translated, it gives CSVEVAGEVYEQYF.

The V gene is TRBV5-6, the J gene TRBJ2-5; D is possibly TRBD1 (6 bases). Trimming took 2 bases from V and 5 from J, leaving 22 bases between them. This CDR3 spans 17 amino acids. Germline CDR1 reads SGHDT; CDR2 reads YYEEEE. CDR3 region: CASSFRALIQGGETQYF. The CDR3 nucleotides are TGTGCCAGCAGCTTCCGAGCCCTAATACAGGGCGGGGAGACCCAGTACTTC.

This clone was observed a few times. The chain recombines TRBV2 with TRBJ2-1; TRBD2 agrees at 12 bases. CDR3 length: 17 residues. The V gene's germline CDR1 is SNHLY and CDR2 FYNNEI. The trim removed 2 bases at V and 7 bases at J, leaving 9 bases unmatched. CDR3 residues: CASSEPRTSGEGNEQFF. The CDR3 DNA is TGTGCCAGCAGTGAACCCCGGACTAGCGGGGAGGGTAATGAGCAGTTCTTC.

The chain is built from TRBV5-4 and TRBJ2-4; 9 bases agree with TRBD1. Trimming at V came to 5 bases and at J to 0 bases, leaving 9 bases not matched to a gene. This CDR3 is 17 amino acids long. CDR1 is SGHNT and CDR2 is YYREEE in the germline V gene (reference sequence). CDR3 protein: CASRIRTGDLAKNIQYF. Written as DNA, the CDR3 is TGTGCCAGCAGGATTCGGACAGGGGACCTAGCCAAAAACATTCAGTACTTC.

The chain links TRBV4-3 to TRBJ1-1, with 10 bases lining up with TRBD1. Germline CDR1 reads LGHNA; CDR2 reads YSLEER. The CDR3 length is 19 residues. V shed 6 bases and J 1 base; nucleotides not matched to a gene: 17. The CDR3 protein is CASSRSTVTGQGRNTEAFF. The CDR3 nucleotides are TGCGCCAGCAGTCGTTCGACGGTAACGGGACAGGGGAGGAACACTGAAGCTTTCTTT.

V gene TRBV7-8 combines with J gene TRBJ1-1, with 9 bases identical to TRBD1. V lost 5 bases to trimming and J lost 0 bases; unmatched junction nucleotides: 7. Germline V gene sequence: CDR1 SGHVS, CDR2 FQNEAQ. The CDR3 extends over 16 amino acids. The CDR3 here is CASSPRGDRVNTEAFF. CDR3 nucleotides: TGTGCCAGCAGCCCTAGGGGGGACAGGGTGAACACTGAAGCTTTCTTT.

The rearrangement joins TRBV7-8 to TRBJ1-2; 8 bases match TRBD1. The V and J ends lost 1 base and 8 bases, in that order; junction bases with no gene match: 6. CDR1 is SGHVS and CDR2 is FQNEAQ in the germline V gene. The CDR3 totals 14 residues. The CDR3 bases are TGTGCCAGCAGCTTAGGGTCCGGGACAGGCGGCTACACCTTC. Translation: CASSLGSGTGGYTF.

This clone was seen ten or more times. The chain links TRBV2 to TRBJ2-4; D assignment may be TRBD1 or TRBD2 (5 bases each). This CDR3 has 15 amino acids. Trimming took off 4 bases at V and 0 bases at J, with 10 bases between the two ends. CDR1 and CDR2 from the germline V gene are SNHLY and FYNNEI. CDR3 in DNA: TGTGCCAGCAGTGGTCAGGGAGTAGCCAAAAACATTCAGTACTTC. Protein: CASSGQGVAKNIQYF.

The V gene is TRBV6-1, the J gene TRBJ2-2, with no clear D. Germline V CDR1 and CDR2: MNHNS, SASEGT. Trimming removed 3 bases from V and 3 bases from J, with 8 bases in between. The CDR3 totals 14 residues. The CDR3 is CASSDLHDTGELFF. CDR3 sequence (DNA): TGTGCCAGCAGTGATTTACACGACACCGGGGAGCTGTTTTTT.

The chain is built from TRBV7-9 and TRBJ1-1; TRBD1 is a possible D gene (6 bases). The germline V and J ends were trimmed by 6 bases and 5 bases, with 13 bases remaining between them. There are 13 residues in the CDR3. Per germline, CDR1 SEHNR and CDR2 FQNEAQ (reference sequence). CDR3 amino acids: CASRPGVSTEAFF. The CDR3 region has the DNA TGTGCCAGCAGACCAGGGGTTTCGACTGAAGCTTTCTTT. Full variable domain (missing parts from reference TRBV7-9 and TRBJ1-1): DTGVSQNPRHKITKRGQNVTFRCDPISEHNRLYWYRQTLGQGPEFLTYFQNEAQLEKSRLLSDRFSAERPKGSFSTLEIQRTEQGDSAMYLCASRPGVSTEAFFGQGTRLTVV.

The chain is built from TRBV5-6 and TRBJ2-1; 8 nucleotides match TRBD2. CDR1 and CDR2 from the germline V gene are SGHDT and YYEEEE. CDR3 length equals 16 residues. The J segment lost 7 bases and the V segment lost 6 bases, leaving 15 bases of the junction unmatched. CDR3 coding DNA: TGTGCCAGCATCCCCCCTGGGGGGCTAGCGGGTAATGAGCAGTTCTTC. Translated, it gives CASIPPGGLAGNEQFF.

This sequence joins TRBV12-5 and TRBJ1-1, with D unclear. The CDR3 extends over 14 amino acids. The V end lost 6 bases, the J end lost 0 bases, and 11 bases lay between the germline ends. Germline V gene lookup returns CDR1 LGHNT and CDR2 FRNRAP. CDR3 sequence reads: CASGPGPLNTEAFF. The CDR3 DNA is TGTGCTAGTGGCCCTGGTCCCTTGAACACTGAAGCTTTCTTT.

The rearrangement links TRBV10-1 to TRBJ2-1; 8 bases match TRBD1. The V segment lost 6 bases and the J segment 15 bases; nucleotides outside the gene matches: 10. Per germline, CDR1 WNHNN and CDR2 SYGVQD (reference sequence). CDR3 length: 12 amino acids. The CDR3 loop is CASRGQAFGLFF. CDR3 in DNA: TGCGCCAGCAGGGGACAGGCGTTTGGGTTGTTCTTC.

This clone was seen a few times. This chain joins TRBV6-1 and TRBJ2-7; D gene uncertain. Per the germline V gene, CDR1 is MNHNS and CDR2 is SASEGT. This CDR3 comprises 10 residues. V was pared by 7 bases and J by 3 bases, with 4 bases between. CDR3 DNA: TGTGCCAGCACCGACTACGAGCAGTACTTC. This gives the protein CASTDYEQYF.

The V gene is TRBV27, the J gene TRBJ2-7; D gene uncertain. V gave up 4 bases and J gave up 10 bases, with 14 bases separating them. CDR3 size: 12 residues. Looked up from germline, CDR1 is MNHEY and CDR2 is SMNVEV (reference sequence). CDR3 DNA sequence: TGTGCCAGCAGTTCTAGTGGATCGGACCAGTACTTC. It specifies CASSSSGSDQYF.

This clone turned up a few times. The rearrangement links TRBV4-1 to TRBJ1-5, with a possible D match to TRBD1 (6 bases). The V end lost 3 bases, the J end lost 12 bases, and 15 bases lay between the germline ends. The CDR3 is 13 residues long. CDR1 is MGHRA and CDR2 is YSYEKL in the germline V gene. The CDR3 bases are TGCGCCAGCAGCCAGACTAACAGGGAAAACCAGCATTTT. Its translation is CASSQTNRENQHF.

V usage is TRBV6-5 and J usage is TRBJ1-6, with TRBD1 identical over 7 bases. The V and J ends lost 5 bases and 10 bases, in that order; junction bases with no gene match: 5. The CDR3 has 13 amino acids. Per the germline V gene, CDR1 is MNHEY and CDR2 is SVGAGI. CDR3 region: CASSRQGGSPLHF. The CDR3 nucleotides read TGTGCCAGCAGTAGACAGGGCGGGTCACCCCTCCACTTT.

This clone was detected many times. The chain links TRBV7-8 to TRBJ2-3; weak D call: TRBD2 (5 bases). Trimming pared 4 bases from V and 0 bases from J, leaving 14 bases between. This CDR3 comprises 16 residues. The germline V gene encodes CDR1 SGHVS and CDR2 FQNEAQ. The DNA for the CDR3 is TGTGCCAGCAGCTCTCAGCGGCGAACTAGCACAGATACGCAGTATTTT. Translation gives CASSSQRRTSTDTQYF.

This rearrangement joins TRBV5-1 to TRBJ2-5; D is possibly TRBD1 (6 bases). This CDR3 contains 13 residues. Per germline, CDR1 SGHRS and CDR2 YFSETQ. Trimming removed 4 bases at V and 5 bases at J, with 12 bases between. CDR3 in amino acids: CASSRDIRETQYF. The CDR3 region has the DNA TGCGCCAGCAGCCGGGACATTCGGGAGACCCAGTACTTC.

The CDR3 DNA follows: TGTGCCAGCAGCGTAGCTTGGGCAGGAACAGATACGCAGTATTTT. Residues: CASSVAWAGTDTQYF. The chain couples TRBV9 to TRBJ2-3, with D hard to call. The CDR3 is 15 amino acids. With 0 bases removed from V and 3 bases from J, the gap between germline ends came to 11 bases. Germline loops: CDR1 SGDLS, CDR2 YYNGEE. Full variable domain (missing parts from reference TRBV9 and TRBJ2-3): DSGVTQTPKHLITATGQRVTLRCSPRSGDLSVYWYQQSLDQGLQFLIQYYNGEERAKGNILERFSAQQFPDLHSELNLSSLELGDSALYFCASSVAWAGTDTQYFGPGTRLTVL.

V usage is TRBV29-1 and J usage is TRBJ2-7; 7 nucleotides match TRBD2. The length of the CDR3 is 12 residues. Germline trimming cut 7 bases from V and 3 bases from J; bases unmatched to any gene: 6. Germline V gene lookup returns CDR1 SQVTM and CDR2 ANQGSEA. The CDR3 loop reads CSDGTTLYEQYF. CDR3 in DNA: TGCAGCGACGGGACTACCCTCTACGAGCAGTACTTC.

There are a few counts of this clone. The rearrangement links TRBV10-3 to TRBJ1-5; 7 nucleotides agree with TRBD1. The CDR3 sequence is 16 residues long. Trimming removed 0 bases from V and 5 bases from J; junction bases left unmatched: 7. In germline, CDR1 is ENHRY, CDR2 SYGVKD. Written as DNA, the CDR3 is TGTGCCATCAGTGAGTCGACAGGGCGAGGGGATCAGCCCCAGCATTTT. Translating it yields CAISESTGRGDQPQHF.